The rows below give T cell receptor beta chains drawn from one sample of a study of neurological immune-mediated disorders. TCRdb redid the calling of the 5' RACE reads with MiXCR, one entry per CDR3 protein. The sample shows about 66,000 distinct CDR3 sequences, roughly 9.7% of them seen only once. Input material: PBMCs. The origin of the receptors is a man younger than 45 in good health. Both conserved end residues are part of each CDR3. D genes are given only for firm matches. Where a row states a size, it is once, few, many or the class of an expanded clone; other rows omit it.

CDR3 length: 15
J gene: TRBJ2-6
clone size: many
V gene: TRBV29-1
D gene: -
CDR3 protein: CSAQRGGAGANVLTF
CDR3 DNA: TGCAGCGCCCAGCGAGGGGGTGCTGGGGCCAACGTCCTGACTTTC

CDR3 length: 14
J gene: TRBJ1-1
clone size: many
V gene: TRBV5-1
D gene: TRBD1
CDR3 protein: CASSSDRTNTEAFF
CDR3 DNA: TGCGCCAGCAGCTCGGACAGGACGAACACTGAAGCTTTCTTT

CDR3 length: 17
J gene: TRBJ2-1
clone size: many
V gene: TRBV5-1
D gene: TRBD2
CDR3 protein: CASSLAPGTSSYNEQFF
CDR3 DNA: TGCGCCAGCAGCTTAGCTCCCGGGACTAGCTCCTACAATGAGCAGTTCTTC

CDR3 length: 14
J gene: TRBJ1-6
clone size: many
V gene: TRBV28
D gene: -
CDR3 protein: CASRDTTGHSPLHF
CDR3 DNA: TGTGCCAGCAGGGACACTACCGGCCATTCACCCCTCCACTTT

CDR3 length: 16
J gene: TRBJ2-2
clone size: many
V gene: TRBV20-1
D gene: TRBD2
CDR3 protein: CSVYGTSGTNTGELFF
CDR3 DNA: TGCAGTGTCTATGGGACTAGCGGAACGAACACCGGGGAGCTGTTTTTT

CDR3 length: 14
J gene: TRBJ1-1
clone size: many
V gene: TRBV7-8
D gene: TRBD1
CDR3 protein: CASSKPPGQNEAFF
CDR3 DNA: TGTGCCAGCAGCAAACCGCCGGGACAGAATGAAGCTTTCTTT

CDR3 length: 16
J gene: TRBJ2-2
clone size: many
V gene: TRBV20-1
D gene: TRBD2
CDR3 protein: CSALGLADTNTGELFF
CDR3 DNA: TGCAGTGCGCTGGGACTAGCGGATACGAACACCGGGGAGCTGTTTTTT

CDR3 length: 14
J gene: TRBJ2-2
clone size: many
V gene: TRBV29-1
D gene: TRBD1
CDR3 protein: CSVDGTGSTGELFF
CDR3 DNA: TGCAGCGTTGATGGGACAGGGAGTACCGGGGAGCTGTTTTTT

CDR3 length: 15
J gene: TRBJ2-7
clone size: many
V gene: TRBV20-1
D gene: TRBD2
CDR3 protein: CSASPRTSGIYEQYF
CDR3 DNA: TGCAGTGCTAGCCCGAGGACTAGCGGGATTTACGAGCAGTACTTC

CDR3 length: 16
J gene: TRBJ2-1
clone size: few
V gene: TRBV6-1
D gene: TRBD2
CDR3 protein: CASSKGLAVTYNEQFF
CDR3 DNA: TGTGCCAGCAGTAAGGGACTAGCGGTTACCTACAATGAGCAGTTCTTC

CDR3 length: 18
J gene: TRBJ2-3
clone size: -
V gene: TRBV9
D gene: TRBD1
CDR3 protein: CASSVGQGAGDSTDTQYF
CDR3 DNA: TGTGCCAGCAGCGTAGGACAGGGGGCAGGAGATAGCACAGATACGCAGTATTTT

CDR3 length: 16
J gene: TRBJ2-5
clone size: many
V gene: TRBV5-1
D gene: TRBD2
CDR3 protein: CASSPTGGVNGETQYF
CDR3 DNA: TGCGCCAGCAGCCCCACGGGAGGGGTTAACGGAGAGACCCAGTACTTC

CDR3 length: 15
J gene: TRBJ2-1
clone size: many
V gene: TRBV6-2/TRBV6-3
D gene: TRBD2
CDR3 protein: CASSYGSGSFNEQFF
CDR3 DNA: TGTGCCAGCAGCTATGGTAGCGGGAGCTTCAATGAGCAGTTCTTC

CDR3 length: 15
J gene: TRBJ2-7
clone size: many
V gene: TRBV12-3/TRBV12-4
D gene: TRBD1
CDR3 protein: CASSYFGTGFPEQYF
CDR3 DNA: TGTGCCAGCAGTTACTTCGGGACAGGGTTTCCCGAGCAGTACTTC

CDR3 length: 14
J gene: TRBJ2-2
clone size: many
V gene: TRBV7-3
D gene: -
CDR3 protein: CASSLMGGSGELFF
CDR3 DNA: TGTGCCAGCAGCTTAATGGGGGGCTCCGGGGAGCTGTTTTTT

CDR3 length: 11
J gene: TRBJ2-5
clone size: -
V gene: TRBV18
D gene: -
CDR3 protein: CASSLQVTQYF
CDR3 DNA: TGTGCCAGCTCACTCCAAGTGACCCAGTACTTC

CDR3 length: 12
J gene: TRBJ1-5
clone size: many
V gene: TRBV28
D gene: TRBD1
CDR3 protein: CASRTGIKPQHF
CDR3 DNA: TGTGCCAGCAGGACAGGGATAAAGCCCCAGCATTTT

CDR3 length: 16
J gene: TRBJ1-6
clone size: many
V gene: TRBV7-6
D gene: -
CDR3 protein: CASSLATAGLGSPLHF
CDR3 DNA: TGTGCCAGCAGCTTAGCGACGGCGGGACTGGGGTCACCCCTCCACTTT

CDR3 length: 13
J gene: TRBJ2-7
clone size: many
V gene: TRBV10-3
D gene: TRBD1
CDR3 protein: CAIGFGTGWEQYF
CDR3 DNA: TGTGCCATCGGTTTTGGGACAGGGTGGGAGCAGTACTTC

CDR3 length: 13
J gene: TRBJ2-7
clone size: many
V gene: TRBV29-1
D gene: -
CDR3 protein: CSAWSGSSYEQYF
CDR3 DNA: TGCAGCGCGTGGTCAGGAAGCTCCTACGAGCAGTACTTC

CDR3 length: 14
J gene: TRBJ2-3
clone size: many
V gene: TRBV27
D gene: -
CDR3 protein: CASRPRGRTDTQYF
CDR3 DNA: TGTGCCAGCAGACCCCGGGGGAGGACAGATACGCAGTATTTT

CDR3 length: 17
J gene: TRBJ2-1
clone size: many
V gene: TRBV4-2
D gene: TRBD2
CDR3 protein: CASSRDQREGRYNEQFF
CDR3 DNA: TGTGCCAGCAGCCGTGATCAGCGGGAGGGCCGGTACAATGAGCAGTTCTTC

CDR3 length: 15
J gene: TRBJ1-1
clone size: -
V gene: TRBV6-1
D gene: TRBD1
CDR3 protein: CASSPTTGQDTEAFF
CDR3 DNA: TGTGCCAGCAGTCCAACGACAGGGCAGGACACTGAAGCTTTCTTT

CDR3 length: 15
J gene: TRBJ2-1
clone size: many
V gene: TRBV20-1
D gene: TRBD2
CDR3 protein: CSAPEASGRYNEQFF
CDR3 DNA: TGCAGTGCTCCCGAGGCTAGCGGGAGGTACAATGAGCAGTTCTTC

CDR3 length: 15
J gene: TRBJ1-5
clone size: -
V gene: TRBV18
D gene: -
CDR3 protein: CASSPSRGREQPQHF
CDR3 DNA: TGTGCCAGCTCACCCTCAAGAGGGCGGGAGCAGCCCCAGCATTTT

CDR3 length: 16
J gene: TRBJ2-3
clone size: many
V gene: TRBV5-1
D gene: TRBD2
CDR3 protein: CASSLLASGSSDTQYF
CDR3 DNA: TGCGCCAGCAGCCTACTGGCCAGCGGGAGTTCAGATACGCAGTATTTT

CDR3 length: 16
J gene: TRBJ2-1
clone size: many
V gene: TRBV27
D gene: -
CDR3 protein: CASSLSLRTVYNEQFF
CDR3 DNA: TGTGCCAGCAGTTTATCGCTTAGGACAGTCTACAATGAGCAGTTCTTC

CDR3 length: 15
J gene: TRBJ2-5
clone size: many
V gene: TRBV5-1
D gene: TRBD1
CDR3 protein: CASSLGTGDSETQYF
CDR3 DNA: TGCGCCAGCAGCTTGGGGACAGGGGATTCGGAGACCCAGTACTTC

CDR3 length: 11
J gene: TRBJ2-7
clone size: many
V gene: TRBV6-6
D gene: -
CDR3 protein: CASSGPYEQYF
CDR3 DNA: TGTGCCAGCAGTGGGCCCTACGAGCAGTACTTC

CDR3 length: 16
J gene: TRBJ2-2
clone size: many
V gene: TRBV4-2
D gene: -
CDR3 protein: CASSQALQGGAGELFF
CDR3 DNA: TGTGCCAGCAGCCAAGCCCTTCAGGGAGGAGCGGGGGAGCTGTTTTTT

CDR3 length: 12
J gene: TRBJ2-3
clone size: many
V gene: TRBV12-3/TRBV12-4
D gene: -
CDR3 protein: CASSQGRDTQYF
CDR3 DNA: TGTGCCAGCAGCCAGGGTCGAGATACGCAGTATTTT